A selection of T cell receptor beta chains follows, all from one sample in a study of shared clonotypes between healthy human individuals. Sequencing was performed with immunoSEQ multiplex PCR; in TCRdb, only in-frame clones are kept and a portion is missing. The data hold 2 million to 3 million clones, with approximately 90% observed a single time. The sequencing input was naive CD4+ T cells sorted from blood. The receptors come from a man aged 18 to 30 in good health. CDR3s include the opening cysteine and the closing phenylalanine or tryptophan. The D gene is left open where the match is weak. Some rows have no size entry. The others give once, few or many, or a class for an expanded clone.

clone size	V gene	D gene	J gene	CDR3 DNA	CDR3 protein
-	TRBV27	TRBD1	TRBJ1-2	TGTGCCAGCAGTACCCGGACAGGGGGCGTGATGGGGGGCTACACCTTC	CASSTRTGGVMGGYTF
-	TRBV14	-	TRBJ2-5	TGTGCCAGCAGCCAAGGGGTCTACCAAGAGACCCAGTACTTC	CASSQGVYQETQYF
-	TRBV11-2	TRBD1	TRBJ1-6	TGTGCCAGCAGCTTTGGGACAGGGGTACGTTCCTATAATTCACCCCTCCACTTT	CASSFGTGVRSYNSPLHF
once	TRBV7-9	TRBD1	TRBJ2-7	TGTGCCAGCAGCATTGGACAGGGGAGCTACGAGCAGTACTTC	CASSIGQGSYEQYF
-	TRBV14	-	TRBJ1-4	TGTGCCAGCAGTTGGATGGCTGGTGAAAAACTGTTTTTT	CASSWMAGEKLFF
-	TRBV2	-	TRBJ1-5	TGTGCCAGCAATAAGGGGCTTAGAGGGAATCAGCCCCAGCATTTT	CASNKGLRGNQPQHF
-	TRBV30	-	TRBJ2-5	TGTGCCTGGAGTGTAATAAGTCCGGTGGGGGAGACCCAGTACTTC	CAWSVISPVGETQYF
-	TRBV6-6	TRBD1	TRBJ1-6	TGTGCCAGCAGTTCTAGGGGGCAGGATAATTCACCCCTCCACTTT	CASSSRGQDNSPLHF
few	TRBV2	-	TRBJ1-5	TGTGCCAGCAGGAGAGGGCCCACACAGGAAAGCAATCAGCCCCAGCATTTT	CASRRGPTQESNQPQHF
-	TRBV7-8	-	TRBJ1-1	TGTGCCAGCCAAACGGGAGGGTCGAACACTGAAGCTTTCTTT	CASQTGGSNTEAFF
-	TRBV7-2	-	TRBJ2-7	TGTGCCAGCAGCTTATCACAGGCTACGTCCTACGAGCAGTACTTC	CASSLSQATSYEQYF
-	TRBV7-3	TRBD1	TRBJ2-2	TGTGCCAGCAGCTTAGGGACAGGGGCCAACACCGGGGAGCTGTTTTTT	CASSLGTGANTGELFF
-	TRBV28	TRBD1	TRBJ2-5	TGTGCCAGCAGTTTATGGGCCGGAGACAGGGTCCAAGAGACCCAGTACTTC	CASSLWAGDRVQETQYF
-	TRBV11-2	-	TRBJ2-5	TGTGCCAGCAGCTTAGCGGGCAAAGAAGAGACCCAGTACTTC	CASSLAGKEETQYF
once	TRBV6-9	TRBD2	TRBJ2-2	TGTGCCAGCAGACTACTAGCGGGGTACACCGGGGAGCTGTTTTTT	CASRLLAGYTGELFF
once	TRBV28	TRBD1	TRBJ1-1	TGTGCCAGCAGAGGGGGACAGCCACGTGAAGCTTTCTTT	CASRGGQPREAFF
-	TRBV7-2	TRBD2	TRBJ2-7	TGTGCCAGCAGCCCGCCCCCGGGACTAGCGCGCGAGCAGTACTTC	CASSPPPGLAREQYF
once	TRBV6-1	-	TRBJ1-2	TGTGCCAGCAGAAACCCAGGGGCCCCCTATGGCTACACCTTC	CASRNPGAPYGYTF
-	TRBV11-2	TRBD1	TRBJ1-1	TGTGCCAGCAGCAAGACAGGGGGAGGGAACACTGAAGCTTTCTTT	CASSKTGGGNTEAFF
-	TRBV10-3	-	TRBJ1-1	TGTGCCACCGAGAAGGACCCCTCGACTGAAGCTTTCTTT	CATEKDPSTEAFF
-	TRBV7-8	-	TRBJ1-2	TGTGCCAGCAGCGCCTTACCTGTAGAACGCTCTGGCTACACCTTC	CASSALPVERSGYTF
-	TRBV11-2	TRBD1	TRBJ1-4	TGTGCCAGCAGCGGACAGGGTAATGAAAAACTGTTTTTT	CASSGQGNEKLFF
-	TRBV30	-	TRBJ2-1	TGTGCCTGGAGTGCCCTCAATGAGCAGTTCTTC	CAWSALNEQFF
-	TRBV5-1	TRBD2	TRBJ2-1	TGCGCCAGCAGCTCATTAGCGGGAGGGAACAATGAGCAGTTCTTC	CASSSLAGGNNEQFF
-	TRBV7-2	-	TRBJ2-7	TGTGCCAGCAGCCCTCAAGCGGCGTACGAGCAGTACTTC	CASSPQAAYEQYF
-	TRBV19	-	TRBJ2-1	TGTGCCAGTAGTATGGCCCTCGGACGTAGCGATGAGCAGTTCTTC	CASSMALGRSDEQFF
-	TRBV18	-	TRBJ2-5	TGTGCCAGCTCACTCTACGGGAGTGACGAGACCCAGTACTTC	CASSLYGSDETQYF
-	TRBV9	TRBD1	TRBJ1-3	TGTGCCAGCAGCGTAGCGACAGGGAAAGGAAACACCATATATTTT	CASSVATGKGNTIYF
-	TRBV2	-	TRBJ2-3	TGTGCCAGCAGTGAATGGGGACGGGGACTGGAAGATACGCAGTATTTT	CASSEWGRGLEDTQYF
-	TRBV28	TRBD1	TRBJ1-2	TGTGCCAACCGGGACAGACTGTATGGCTACACCTTC	CANRDRLYGYTF
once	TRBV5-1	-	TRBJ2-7	TGCGCCAGCAGCTTGTCTGGGGTATCCTACGAGCAGTACTTC	CASSLSGVSYEQYF
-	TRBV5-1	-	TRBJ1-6	TGCGCCAGCAGTACCGACACTGCCGATAATTCACCCCTCCACTTT	CASSTDTADNSPLHF
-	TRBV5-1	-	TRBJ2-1	TGCGCCAGCAGCTCCGGCTATTATCAGATCCAAGATGAGCAGTTCTTC	CASSSGYYQIQDEQFF
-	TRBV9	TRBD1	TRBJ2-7	TGTGCCAGCAGCGGCCGACAGGGCTCCTACGAGCAGTACTTC	CASSGRQGSYEQYF
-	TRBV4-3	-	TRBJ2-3	TGCGCCAGCAGCCAAGTGCTCCACGGCACAGATACGCAGTATTTT	CASSQVLHGTDTQYF
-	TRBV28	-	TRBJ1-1	TGTGCCAGCAGTTTCCCTCTCCTCGGGACACAGACTGAAGCTTTCTTT	CASSFPLLGTQTEAFF
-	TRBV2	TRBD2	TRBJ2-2	TGTGCCAGCAGGGGGACTAGCGGGAACACCGGGGAGCTGTTTTTT	CASRGTSGNTGELFF
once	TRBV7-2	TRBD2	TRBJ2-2	TGTGCCAGCAGCTTCGCCGGAGCGGGAGGGGAGCTGTTTTTT	CASSFAGAGGELFF
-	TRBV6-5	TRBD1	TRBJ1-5	TGTGCCAGCAGTTACTCGAGGGTCAGGGGGAATCAGCCCCAGCATTTT	CASSYSRVRGNQPQHF
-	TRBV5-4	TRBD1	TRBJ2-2	TGTGCCAGCAGCTTCCGGACAGGGGGCGCCGACACCGGGGAGCTGTTTTTT	CASSFRTGGADTGELFF